The next 11 T cell receptor beta chains were all read from a single sample in a study of T cells in Graves' hyperthyroidism and ophthalmopathy. RNA transcripts were the template for amplifying TCR beta CDR3 regions. During a first-round RT-PCR of the TCR CDR3, the HTBI primer set was used. TCRdb ran MiXCR on the multiplex PCR reads and lists one entry per CDR3 protein. The sample contains approximately 34,000 distinct CDR3 sequences, 40% to 65% of which appear only once. Input material: blood. These receptors were collected from a woman in her thirties or forties with Graves' ophthalmopathy.

CDR3 in amino acids: CAGQGHTEQPQHF. CDR3 bases: TGTGCCGGCCAGGGACACACCGAGCAGCCCCAGCATTTT. This sequence joins TRBV6-5 and TRBJ1-5, with a tentative D call TRBD1 (6 bases). The germline V and J ends were trimmed by 11 bases and 7 bases, with 18 bases remaining between them. Germline CDR1 MNHEY, CDR2 SVGAGI. The CDR3 has 13 residues.

This clonotype came up many times. The rearrangement joins TRBV4-2 to TRBJ2-7, with 11 bases aligning to TRBD2. Germline-derived CDR1 and CDR2 are LGHNA and YNFKEQ. V trimming: 0 bases; J trimming: 2 bases; junction bases outside the gene matches: 3. CDR3 size: 16 residues. The DNA of the CDR3 is TGTGCCAGCAGCCAAGACGGGACTAGCGGCGCCTACGAGCAGTACTTC. It is translated as CASSQDGTSGAYEQYF.

This clonotype appeared a few times. The V gene is TRBV29-1, the J gene TRBJ1-2; D remains unclear. V was trimmed by 7 bases and J by 7 bases, leaving 16 bases between them. The CDR3 is 12 residues long. Germline CDR1 SQVTM, CDR2 ANQGSEA. This CDR3 reads CSAEGRAGGYTF. The CDR3 coding sequence is TGCAGCGCCGAGGGTAGGGCGGGTGGCTACACCTTC.

The table lists this clonotype with many counts. The gene calls are TRBV7-3 and TRBJ1-1; D may be TRBD1 (5 bases). This CDR3 has 14 residues. The germline V and J ends were trimmed by 6 bases and 2 bases, with 13 bases remaining between them. Per the germline V gene, CDR1 is SGHTA and CDR2 is FQGTGA. CDR3: CASRLVGDNTEAFF. The CDR3 nucleotides read TGTGCCAGCAGACTAGTCGGGGACAACACTGAAGCTTTCTTT.

This sequence joins TRBV7-3 and TRBJ1-2; unclear D gene. Deletions cut 2 bases from V and 8 bases from J, with 15 bases between. The CDR3 consists of 14 residues. Germline-derived CDR1 and CDR2 are SGHTA and FQGTGA. This CDR3 reads CASSLLWQVNGYTF. The CDR3 DNA is TGTGCCAGCAGCTTACTTTGGCAGGTTAACGGCTACACCTTC.

The V call is TRBV14, the J call TRBJ1-1; D call uncertain. From germline, CDR1 is SGHDN and CDR2 FVKESK. This CDR3 contains 13 residues. V lost 6 bases, J lost 2 bases, and 10 bases lay in between. CDR3 in amino acids: CASSPSGNTEAFF. DNA for the CDR3: TGTGCCAGCAGTCCCTCAGGTAACACTGAAGCTTTCTTT.

This clonotype has at least ten counts. The chain employs TRBV5-6 and TRBJ2-7, with D possibly being TRBD1 or TRBD2 (5 bases each). Between the trimmed V and J ends, which lost 7 bases and 0 bases, there was a span of 11 bases. Germline CDR1 SGHDT, CDR2 YYEEEE. The length of the CDR3 is 13 residues. The CDR3 loop reads CASGTVRSYEQYF. In nucleotides, the CDR3 is TGTGCCAGCGGGACCGTACGCTCCTACGAGCAGTACTTC.

This clonotype has at least ten counts. V gene TRBV10-3 combines with J gene TRBJ1-4; 12 bases agree with TRBD1. The CDR3 runs to 15 residues. J lost 4 bases, V lost 11 bases, and 8 bases had no gene match. Germline loops: CDR1 ENHRY, CDR2 SYGVKD. CDR3 in amino acids: CASGTGGSNNEKLFF. As DNA, the CDR3 is TGTGCCTCCGGGACAGGGGGCTCAAATAATGAAAAACTGTTTTTT.

Concerning this clonotype: At one of its ends the junction is not consistent with the germline gene, which may arise from a read error. V usage is TRBV5-4 and J usage is TRBJ1-2, with D maybe TRBD1 (5 bases). The length of the CDR3 is 15 residues. Germline-derived CDR1 and CDR2 are SGHNT and YYREEE (reference sequence). CDR3 protein: CASSPQGPGGYGYTF. The CDR3 region has the DNA TGCGCCAGCAGCCCTCAGGGACCGGGCGGCTATGGCTACACCTTC.

The rearrangement joins TRBV7-2 to TRBJ1-5, with 7 nucleotides matching TRBD1. The V gene's germline CDR1 is SGHTA and CDR2 FQGNSA. The CDR3 is 15 amino acids. V gave up 6 bases and J gave up 11 bases; unmatched junction bases: 16. The chain's CDR3 is CASSSRQGQFETQHF. The CDR3 nucleotides read TGTGCCAGCAGTTCAAGACAGGGCCAGTTTGAGACCCAGCATTTT. The full variable domain, completed using reference TRBV7-2 and TRBJ1-5, is GAGVSQSPSNKVTEKGKDVELRCDPISGHTALYWYRQSLGQGLEFLIYFQGNSAPDKSGLPSDRFSAERTGGSVSTLTIQRTQQEDSAVYLCASSSRQGQFETQHFGDGTRLSIL.

This sequence joins TRBV2 and TRBJ2-1, with 10 bases fitting TRBD1. CDR3 length: 15 amino acids. CDR1 is SNHLY and CDR2 is FYNNEI in the germline V gene. The V segment lost 1 base and the J segment 8 bases; nucleotides outside the gene matches: 5. The DNA for the CDR3 is TGTGCCAGCAGTGAAGGGCCGGGACAGGGGTATGAGCAGTTCTTC. It translates to CASSEGPGQGYEQFF.